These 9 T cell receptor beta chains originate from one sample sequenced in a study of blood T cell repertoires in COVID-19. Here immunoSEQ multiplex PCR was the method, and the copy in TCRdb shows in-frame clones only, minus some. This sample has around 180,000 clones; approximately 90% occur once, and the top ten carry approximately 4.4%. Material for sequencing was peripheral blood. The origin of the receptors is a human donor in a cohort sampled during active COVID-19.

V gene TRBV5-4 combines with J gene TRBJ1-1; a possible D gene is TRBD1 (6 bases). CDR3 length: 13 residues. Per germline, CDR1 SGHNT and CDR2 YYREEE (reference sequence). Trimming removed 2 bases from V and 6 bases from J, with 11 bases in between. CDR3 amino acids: CASSFLQGAEAFF. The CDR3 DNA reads TGTGCCAGCAGCTTTTTACAGGGAGCTGAAGCTTTCTTT.

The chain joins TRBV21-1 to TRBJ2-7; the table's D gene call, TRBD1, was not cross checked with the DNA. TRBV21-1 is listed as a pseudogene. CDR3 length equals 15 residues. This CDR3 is CASSKEGQGFHEQYF. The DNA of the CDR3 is TGTGCCAGCAGCAAAGAGGGACAGGGATTCCACGAGCAGTACTTC.

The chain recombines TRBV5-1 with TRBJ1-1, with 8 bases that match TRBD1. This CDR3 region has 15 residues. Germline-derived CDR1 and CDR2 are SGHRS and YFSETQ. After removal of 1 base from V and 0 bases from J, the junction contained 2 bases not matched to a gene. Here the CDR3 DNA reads TGCGCCAGCAGCTTGAGACAGGGGATGAACACTGAAGCTTTCTTT. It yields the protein CASSLRQGMNTEAFF.

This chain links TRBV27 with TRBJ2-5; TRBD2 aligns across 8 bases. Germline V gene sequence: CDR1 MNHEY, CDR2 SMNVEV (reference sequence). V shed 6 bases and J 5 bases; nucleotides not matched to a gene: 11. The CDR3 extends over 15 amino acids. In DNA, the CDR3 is TGTGCCAGCAGAGGAGAAGGAGCGGGAGCTGAGACCCAGTACTTC. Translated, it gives CASRGEGAGAETQYF.

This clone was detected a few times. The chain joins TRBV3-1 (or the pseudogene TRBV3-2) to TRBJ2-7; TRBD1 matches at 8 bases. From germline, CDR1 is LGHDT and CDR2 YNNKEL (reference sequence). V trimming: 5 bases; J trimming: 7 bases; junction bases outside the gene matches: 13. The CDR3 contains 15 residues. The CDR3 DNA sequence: TGTGCCAGCAGCTCCCGACAGGGGACGGCTAGGGAGCAGTACTTC. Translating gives CASSSRQGTAREQYF.

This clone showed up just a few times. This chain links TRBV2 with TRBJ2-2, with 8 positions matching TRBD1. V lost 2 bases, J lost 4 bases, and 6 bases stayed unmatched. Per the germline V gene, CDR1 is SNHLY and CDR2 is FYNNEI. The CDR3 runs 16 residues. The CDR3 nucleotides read TGTGCCAGCAGTGAATACAGGCAGGGGGCCACCGGGGAGCTGTTTTTT. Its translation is CASSEYRQGATGELFF.

CDR3 residues: CAWSRTAPNYGYTF. DNA for the CDR3: TGTGCCTGGAGTCGGACAGCCCCAAACTATGGCTACACCTTC. The chain joins TRBV30 to TRBJ1-2; a possible D gene is TRBD1 (6 bases). The V gene lost 2 bases and the J gene lost 2 bases, with 12 bases spanning the gap. The CDR3 contains 14 residues. The germline CDR1 and CDR2 sequences are GTSNPN and SVGIG (reference sequence).

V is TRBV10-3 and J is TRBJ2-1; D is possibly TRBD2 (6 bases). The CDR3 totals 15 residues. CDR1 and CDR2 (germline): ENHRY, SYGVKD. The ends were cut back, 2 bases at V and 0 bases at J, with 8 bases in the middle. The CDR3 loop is CAISERESSYNEQFF. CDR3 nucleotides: TGTGCCATCAGTGAGCGGGAGAGCTCCTACAATGAGCAGTTCTTC.

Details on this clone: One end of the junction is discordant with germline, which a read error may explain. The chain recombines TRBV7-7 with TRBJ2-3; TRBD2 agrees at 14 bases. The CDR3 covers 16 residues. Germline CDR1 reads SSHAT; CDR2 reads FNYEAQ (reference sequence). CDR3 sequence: CASSPTSGGAADTQYF. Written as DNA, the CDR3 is TGTGCTAGCAGCCCGACTAGCGGGGGGGCGGCAGATACGCAGTATTTT.